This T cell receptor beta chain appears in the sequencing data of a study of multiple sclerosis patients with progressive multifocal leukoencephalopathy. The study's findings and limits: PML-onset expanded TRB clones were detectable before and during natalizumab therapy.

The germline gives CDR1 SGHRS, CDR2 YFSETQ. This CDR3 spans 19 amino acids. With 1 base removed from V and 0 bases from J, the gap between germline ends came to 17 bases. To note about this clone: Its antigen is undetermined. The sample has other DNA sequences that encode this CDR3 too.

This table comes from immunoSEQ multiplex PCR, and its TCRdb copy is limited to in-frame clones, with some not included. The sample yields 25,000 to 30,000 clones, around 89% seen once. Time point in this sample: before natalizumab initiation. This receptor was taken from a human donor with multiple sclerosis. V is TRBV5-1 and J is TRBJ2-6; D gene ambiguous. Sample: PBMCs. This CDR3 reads CASSLPRWADTSGANVLTF. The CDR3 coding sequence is TGCGCCAGCAGCTTGCCCCGTTGGGCTGATACCTCTGGGGCCAACGTCCTGACTTTC.